The clone carrying this TCR beta chain was observed a single time. As yet, its antigen is unknown. Just one base apart from a much larger clone, this may be a read error. There are 11 residues in the CDR3. CDR1 MNHNY and CDR2 SVGAGI come from the germline V gene (reference sequence). These data originate in a study of cytotoxic CD8 clonotypes in ibrutinib-treated CLL. About the research overall: The response samples were taken once patients had been treated for a median of approximately 13 months, range 6 to 36.

Libraries were prepared by immunoSEQ multiplex PCR; TCRdb keeps only in-frame clonotypes and omits some of them. Of some 290,000 clones listed, roughly 80% are singletons. Regarding the study as a whole: Collection times varied between progressing and sustained-remission patients. Contraction or stability on treatment characterized the public clonotypes, which were uncommon. Having risen at ibrutinib response, clonality had fallen back toward baseline by progression.

The chain carries TRBV6-6 and TRBJ2-7; no clear D gene. This TCR was recovered from a human donor with chronic lymphocytic leukemia. The source was PBMCs, collected before ibrutinib treatment. The CDR3 spells CASSYSFEQYF. For the CDR3, the DNA is TGTGCCAGCAGTTACTCCTTCGAGCAGTACTTC.